The 23 T cell receptor beta chains in this list originate from one sample, sequenced in a study of T cell responses to AZD1222 COVID-19 vaccine. Produced via immunoSEQ multiplex PCR; TCRdb's table is partial and in-frame only. The sample carries about 150,000 clones, 75% to 95% recorded once. The input for sequencing was peripheral blood, taken on day 0 of MenACWY control vaccination. The receptor source for this set is an adult in good health.

This clone has just one count. This rearrangement joins TRBV11-3 to TRBJ2-1, with 13 bases identical to TRBD2. CDR1 is SGHNT and CDR2 is YENEEA in the germline V gene. The CDR3 totals 16 residues. Trimming removed 5 bases from V and 4 bases from J; junction bases left unmatched: 5. In DNA, the CDR3 is TGTGCCAGCAGCCCTCAGACTAGCGGGGGGTACAATGAGCAGTTCTTC. Protein product: CASSPQTSGGYNEQFF.

The chain carries TRBV2 and TRBJ2-3; 9 nucleotides align to TRBD2. The CDR3 totals 16 residues. The germline CDR1 and CDR2 sequences are SNHLY and FYNNEI. V dropped 2 bases and J dropped 1; count of bases not matched to a gene: 4. CDR3 protein: CASSEFGTSRTDTQYF. In nucleotides, the CDR3 is TGTGCCAGCAGTGAATTTGGGACTAGCCGCACAGATACGCAGTATTTT.

V usage is TRBV24-1 and J usage is TRBJ2-5, with a weak D call TRBD1 (6 bases). Germline lookup yields CDR1 KGHDR and CDR2 SFDVKD. The CDR3 length is 15 residues. Trimming pared 7 bases from V and 2 bases from J, leaving 16 bases between. The CDR3 DNA sequence: TGTGCCACCAGCCCGGGACACAGTTCTCAAGAGACCCAGTACTTC. Translating it yields CATSPGHSSQETQYF.

This sequence joins TRBV14 and TRBJ1-1; perhaps TRBD1 as D (5 bases). Trimming stripped 0 bases from V and 0 bases from J, with 14 bases between. This CDR3 is 17 amino acids long. CDR1 SGHDN and CDR2 FVKESK come from the germline V gene. The CDR3 here is CASSQERAGIMNTEAFF. CDR3 coding DNA: TGTGCCAGCAGCCAAGAACGGGCAGGGATAATGAACACTGAAGCTTTCTTT.

The V call is TRBV7-9, the J call TRBJ1-1; 11 positions agree with TRBD1. Trimming cost V 5 bases and J 5 bases; bases outside gene matches: 10. This CDR3 region has 16 residues. Per germline, CDR1 SEHNR and CDR2 FQNEAQ (reference sequence). CDR3 sequence: CASSTGTGGSETEAFF. CDR3 bases: TGTGCCAGCAGCACCGGGACAGGGGGATCGGAAACTGAAGCTTTCTTT.

This sequence joins TRBV3-1 (or the pseudogene TRBV3-2) and TRBJ2-2; 7 nucleotides agree with TRBD1. The germline CDR1 and CDR2 sequences are LGHDT and YNNKEL (reference sequence). This CDR3 has 15 amino acids. Trimming removed 1 base from V and 4 bases from J; junction bases left unmatched: 3. CDR3 DNA sequence: TGTGCCAGCAGCCAAGGAGGGACAGTCACCGGGGAGCTGTTTTTT. It translates to CASSQGGTVTGELFF.

This clone occurred a few times. The V call is TRBV5-4, the J call TRBJ2-2; 14 positions agree with TRBD2. Germline CDR1 SGHNT, CDR2 YYREEE (reference sequence). The CDR3 is 16 amino acids. Trimming removed 4 bases from V and 5 bases from J; junction bases left unmatched: 4. The CDR3 coding sequence is TGTGCCAGCAGCGGGACTAGCGGGAGTTGGACCGGGGAGCTGTTTTTT. Amino acids: CASSGTSGSWTGELFF.

The chain is built from TRBV27 and TRBJ1-1; D call uncertain. Germline V gene sequence: CDR1 MNHEY, CDR2 SMNVEV (reference sequence). CDR3 length equals 15 residues. V lost 5 bases and J 4 bases, leaving 17 bases between the germline ends. DNA of the CDR3: TGTGCCAGCAGTCCCCTCCCGACGACCCGCACTGAAGCTTTCTTT. This translates into CASSPLPTTRTEAFF.

The chain links TRBV6-6 to TRBJ2-5; D gene uncertain. The CDR3 extends over 16 amino acids. CDR1 MNHNY and CDR2 SVGAGI come from the germline V gene (reference sequence). Trimming took off 0 bases at V and 1 base at J, with 12 bases between the two ends. This CDR3 is CASSYSLNPGQETQYF. The CDR3 nucleotides read TGTGCCAGCAGTTACTCTCTTAATCCTGGCCAAGAGACCCAGTACTTC.

The rearrangement uses TRBV6-4 and TRBJ2-3; D is perhaps TRBD2 (6 bases). Trimming removed 4 bases from V and 1 base from J, with 6 bases in between. The CDR3 has 13 amino acids. Germline CDR1 reads MRHNA; CDR2 reads SNTAGT. The CDR3 reads CASSGEGTDTQYF. The DNA of the CDR3 is TGTGCCAGCAGTGGGGAGGGCACAGATACGCAGTATTTT.

This clone has a single count. The J gene is TRBJ2-1, the V gene TRBV4-2, with 16 bases aligning to TRBD2. CDR1 and CDR2 from the germline V gene are LGHNA and YNFKEQ. V shed 5 bases and J 10 bases; nucleotides not matched to a gene: 8. The CDR3 spans 16 residues. CDR3 protein: CASSSPGTSGGVEQFF. CDR3 DNA: TGTGCCAGCAGCTCCCCAGGGACTAGCGGGGGGGTAGAGCAGTTCTTC.

In its sample, this clone was seen once. This rearrangement joins TRBV28 to TRBJ2-7; D possibly matches TRBD1 or TRBD2 (5 bases each). The V gene's germline CDR1 is MDHEN and CDR2 SYDVKM. Between the trimmed V and J ends, which lost 6 bases and 0 bases, there was a span of 21 bases. CDR3 length: 17 residues. CDR3 DNA: TGTGCCAGCAGCCATAGGCTACGGGGCAGGAGCTCCTACGAGCAGTACTTC. This encodes CASSHRLRGRSSYEQYF.

This clone has more than one count but fewer than ten. V usage is TRBV29-1 and J usage is TRBJ1-1, with D maybe TRBD1 (6 bases). Germline V gene lookup returns CDR1 SQVTM and CDR2 ANQGSEA. The CDR3 consists of 14 residues. Trimming cost V 7 bases and J 5 bases, with 20 bases left between them. In DNA form, the CDR3 reads TGCAGCGCCTCGCGAGCAGGGGCCGGGACTGAAGCTTTCTTT. Translated, it gives CSASRAGAGTEAFF.

The chain has TRBV12-3 or TRBV12-4 and TRBJ2-1; weak D call: TRBD2 (6 bases). The CDR3 runs 11 residues. With 5 bases removed from V and 12 bases from J, the gap between germline ends came to 11 bases. The CDR3 here is CASSPGSGQFF. The CDR3 DNA is TGTGCCAGCAGTCCCGGGAGTGGGCAGTTCTTC.

This chain joins TRBV18 and TRBJ2-2, with TRBD1 identical over 7 bases. J gave up 0 bases and V 7 bases, and 5 bases lay outside the gene matches. Germline CDR1 and CDR2: KGHSH and LQKENI. The CDR3 spans 15 residues. DNA for the CDR3: TGTGCCAGCTTTGCAGGGGGAACGAACACCGGGGAGCTGTTTTTT. Translating it yields CASFAGGTNTGELFF.

As to this clone: Other DNA sequences in this specimen translate into the identical CDR3. J is TRBJ1-1 and V is TRBV19; 7 bases map to TRBD1. The CDR3 has 13 residues. Germline CDR1 and CDR2: LNHDA and SQIVND (reference sequence). Trimming cost V 4 bases and J 1 base; bases outside gene matches: 0. DNA for the CDR3: TGTGCCAGTAGTACAGGGGGGAACACTGAAGCTTTCTTT. It translates to CASSTGGNTEAFF.

The chain joins TRBV6-1 to TRBJ1-2, with TRBD1 matching over 7 bases. V was pared by 3 bases and J by 3 bases, with 7 bases of the junction left unmatched. CDR3 length: 15 amino acids. The V gene's germline CDR1 is MNHNS and CDR2 SASEGT. The CDR3 is CASSEVGGGDYGYTF. The CDR3 bases are TGTGCCAGCAGTGAGGTTGGAGGGGGCGACTATGGCTACACCTTC.

The chain couples TRBV4-1 to TRBJ1-5; D may be TRBD1 (6 bases). The germline V gene has CDR1 MGHRA and CDR2 YSYEKL. The CDR3 length is 16 residues. Between the trimmed V and J ends, which lost 0 bases and 4 bases, there was a span of 13 bases. The CDR3 region is CASSQEGRGLNQPQHF. CDR3 DNA sequence: TGCGCCAGCAGCCAAGAAGGCAGGGGTCTAAATCAGCCCCAGCATTTT.

This chain uses TRBV24-1 with TRBJ2-7, with 9 bases that match TRBD1. The V gene's germline CDR1 is KGHDR and CDR2 SFDVKD. This CDR3 comprises 15 residues. Unmatched junction bases numbered 6, after V lost 4 bases and J lost 3 bases. CDR3 nucleotides: TGTGCCACCAGTGACGAGGGGACAGGGTACTACGAGCAGTACTTC. Encoded protein: CATSDEGTGYYEQYF.

The rearrangement links TRBV14 to TRBJ2-7, with a tentative D call TRBD2 (5 bases). The CDR3 contains 14 residues. V was pared by 4 bases and J by 5 bases, with 15 bases between. From germline, CDR1 is SGHDN and CDR2 FVKESK. The CDR3 region has the DNA TGTGCCAGCAGCCCGCCGGGATTAGTCAACGAGCAGTACTTC. As protein: CASSPPGLVNEQYF.

This clone was counted a few times. The chain carries TRBV6-5 and TRBJ2-7, with 9 positions matching TRBD2. Germline trimming cut 2 bases from V and 7 bases from J; bases unmatched to any gene: 12. The germline CDR1 and CDR2 sequences are MNHEY and SVGAGI. This CDR3 is built from 16 residues. The CDR3 reads CASSYKWSSGMVEQYF. For the CDR3, the DNA is TGTGCCAGCAGTTACAAATGGTCTAGCGGGATGGTGGAGCAGTACTTC.

The chain combines TRBV5-1 with TRBJ1-4, with 8 bases identical to TRBD1. With V trimmed by 0 bases and J by 9 bases, 10 bases remained unmatched. The CDR3 runs 16 residues. Per germline, CDR1 SGHRS and CDR2 YFSETQ. DNA for the CDR3: TGCGCCAGCAGCTTGGGGGGGACAGGACCCAACCAAAAACTGTTTTTT. This translates into CASSLGGTGPNQKLFF.

This chain links TRBV9 with TRBJ1-1; possible D gene TRBD1, 5 bases. Germline CDR1 reads SGDLS; CDR2 reads YYNGEE. V was clipped by 6 bases and J by 1 base, with 10 bases between them. CDR3 size: 13 residues. The CDR3 protein is CASNGDGNTEAFF. In DNA, the CDR3 is TGTGCCAGCAACGGGGACGGGAACACTGAAGCTTTCTTT. Combining the CDR3 with reference TRBV9 and TRBJ1-1 gives the whole variable domain DSGVTQTPKHLITATGQRVTLRCSPRSGDLSVYWYQQSLDQGLQFLIQYYNGEERAKGNILERFSAQQFPDLHSELNLSSLELGDSALYFCASNGDGNTEAFFGQGTRLTVV.